The subject of this entry is one T cell receptor (beta chain). The antigen remains undetermined. The V gene's germline CDR1 is SGHVS and CDR2 FNYEAQ. There are 14 residues in the CDR3. Trimming took off 0 bases at V and 2 bases at J, with 8 bases between the two ends. The planned depth of sequencing spanned 1 in 200,000 to 1 in 1 million T cells. Profiling relied on immunoSEQ multiplex PCR, and the TCRdb table lists in-frame clones only, not all of them. The sample shows hundreds of thousands of clones, 60% to 80% of them seen only once. The sample originates from a study of cytotoxic CD8 clonotypes in ibrutinib-treated CLL. Study conclusions and caveats: Progressing patients had sampling times that differed from those of sustained-remission patients.

The sequencing used PBMCs, collected after 36 months of ibrutinib treatment. The TCR comes from a human donor with chronic lymphocytic leukemia. The chain has TRBV7-6 and TRBJ2-7, with D unclear. CDR3 residues: CASSLAQAAYEQYF. CDR3 coding DNA: TGTGCCAGCAGCTTAGCCCAGGCGGCCTACGAGCAGTACTTC.